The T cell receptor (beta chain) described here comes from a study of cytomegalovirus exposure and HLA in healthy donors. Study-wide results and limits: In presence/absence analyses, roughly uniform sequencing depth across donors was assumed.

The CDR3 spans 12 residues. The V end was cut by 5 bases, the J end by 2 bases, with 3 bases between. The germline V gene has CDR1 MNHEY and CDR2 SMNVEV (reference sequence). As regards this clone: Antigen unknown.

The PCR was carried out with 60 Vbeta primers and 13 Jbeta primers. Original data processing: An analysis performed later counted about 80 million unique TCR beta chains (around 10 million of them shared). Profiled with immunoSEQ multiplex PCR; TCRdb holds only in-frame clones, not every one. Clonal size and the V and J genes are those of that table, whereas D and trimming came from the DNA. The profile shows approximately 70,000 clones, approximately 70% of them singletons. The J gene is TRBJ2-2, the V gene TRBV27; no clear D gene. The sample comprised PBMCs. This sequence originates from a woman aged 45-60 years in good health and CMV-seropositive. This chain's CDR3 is CASSTNTGELFF. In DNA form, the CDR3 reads TGTGCCAGCAGTACAAACACCGGGGAGCTGTTTTTT.